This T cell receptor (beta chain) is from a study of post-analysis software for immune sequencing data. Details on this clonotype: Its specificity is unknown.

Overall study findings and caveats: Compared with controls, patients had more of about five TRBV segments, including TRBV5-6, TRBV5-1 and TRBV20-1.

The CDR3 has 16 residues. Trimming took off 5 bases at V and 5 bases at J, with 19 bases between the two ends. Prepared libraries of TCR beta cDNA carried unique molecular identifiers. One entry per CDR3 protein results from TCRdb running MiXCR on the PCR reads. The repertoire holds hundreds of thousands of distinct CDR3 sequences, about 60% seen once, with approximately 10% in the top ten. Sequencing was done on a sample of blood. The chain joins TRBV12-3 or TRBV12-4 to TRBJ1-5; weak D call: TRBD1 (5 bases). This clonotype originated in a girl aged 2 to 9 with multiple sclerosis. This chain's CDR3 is CASSVTGSFFDQPQHF. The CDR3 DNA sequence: TGTGCCAGCAGTGTTACAGGATCCTTCTTTGATCAGCCCCAGCATTTT.